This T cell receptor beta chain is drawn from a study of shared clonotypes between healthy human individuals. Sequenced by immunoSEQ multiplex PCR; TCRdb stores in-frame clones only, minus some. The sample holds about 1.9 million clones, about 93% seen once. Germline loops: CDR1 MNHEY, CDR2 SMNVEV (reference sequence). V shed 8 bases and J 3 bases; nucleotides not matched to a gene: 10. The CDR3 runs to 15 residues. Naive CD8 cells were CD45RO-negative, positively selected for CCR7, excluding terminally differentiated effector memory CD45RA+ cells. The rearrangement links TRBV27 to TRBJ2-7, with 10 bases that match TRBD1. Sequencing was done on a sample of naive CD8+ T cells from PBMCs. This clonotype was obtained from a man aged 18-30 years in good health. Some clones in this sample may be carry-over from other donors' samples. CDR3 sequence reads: CASSALTGGLYEQYF. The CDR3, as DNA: TGTGCCAGCTCTGCGCTGACAGGGGGCCTCTACGAGCAGTACTTC.